This T cell receptor (beta chain) was profiled in a study of T cell clones after liver transplantation. Looking at the study overall: Liver transplant recipients had immunosuppression withdrawal attempted within 2 years.

Regarding the study as a whole: Post-transplant, graft-donor-reactive CD4 TCRbeta sequences in blood dropped significantly in most of the 8 subjects. Low donor cell numbers restricted donor-reactive repertoire measurement in a couple of subjects.

On this clone itself: Its matching antigen is unknown.

The protocol was immunoSEQ multiplex PCR, while the TCRdb copy is restricted to in-frame clones and leaves out a portion. The sample lists around 26,000 clones; roughly 69% were seen once. The CDR3 runs 15 residues. From germline, CDR1 is SGHNT and CDR2 YENEEA. Trimming removed 2 bases at V and 0 bases at J, with 10 bases between. This receptor was identified in a human donor who received a liver transplant. The chain is built from TRBV11-3 and TRBJ1-1; tentatively, D is TRBD1 (5 bases). Here the sequenced sample was CD4+ T cells from blood, taken before liver transplant. In nucleotides, the CDR3 is TGTGCCAGCAGCTTATTTTGGGGCATGAACACTGAAGCTTTCTTT. Residues: CASSLFWGMNTEAFF.